Shown below are 32 T cell receptor beta chains from a single sample sequenced in a study of CXCR3-negative and CXCR3-positive naive CD8 T cells. No antigens are known for them. Study conclusions and caveats: Naive cells positive for CXCR3 carried more hydrophobic TRB CDR3s than CXCR3-negative ones.

UMI-labeled 5' RACE TRB cDNA libraries were prepared from the cells. Reanalyzing the 5' RACE reads, TCRdb keeps one entry per CDR3 protein, without DNA. The sample is made up of 5,700 or so distinct CDR3 sequences, and the top ten hold more than 1.5% of it. The sample comprised naive CXCR3+ CD8+ T cells from blood. The subset here: CD45RO-CCR7+CD27+CD95- naive CD8+ T cells expressing CXCR3 (TNR3+). These receptor sequences come from a human donor in good health. Some clones in this sample may be carry-over from other donors' samples.

The chain carries TRBV20-1 and TRBJ1-2. The CDR3 is 13 residues long. Germline loops: CDR1 DFQATT, CDR2 SNEGSKA (reference sequence). The chain's CDR3 is CSARDPLGEGYTF.

Measured by frequency, this clonotype is medium-sized. The V and J genes are TRBV29-1 and TRBJ2-1; TCRdb names TRBD2, which stays unverified in the absence of DNA. From germline, CDR1 is SQVTM and CDR2 ANQGSEA. This CDR3 region has 14 residues. Here the CDR3 reads CSVGGGGAYNEQFF.

This clonotype registers medium-sized by frequency. This chain connects TRBV4-1 to TRBJ1-5. The CDR3 runs to 13 residues. CDR1 is MGHRA and CDR2 is YSYEKL in the germline V gene. The CDR3 region is CASSDGVDQPQHF.

By frequency, this clonotype is large (0.1 to 1%). The chain joins TRBV6-5 to TRBJ1-1. Germline V CDR1 and CDR2: MNHEY, SVGAGI. CDR3 size: 16 residues. CDR3 sequence: CASSYSIVRYNTEAFF.

The chain uses TRBV19 and TRBJ1-1; with no DNA, the TCRdb D assignment of TRBD1 cannot be verified. Germline-derived CDR1 and CDR2 are LNHDA and SQIVND (reference sequence). This CDR3 contains 14 residues. The CDR3 region is CASSRDRGNTEAFF.

This clonotype is classed as medium-sized (0.01 to 0.1%) by frequency. The chain couples TRBV7-6 to TRBJ2-6; absent DNA, TCRdb's TRBD1 call cannot be checked. CDR3 size: 15 residues. The germline V gene encodes CDR1 SGHVS and CDR2 FNYEAQ. CDR3 loop: CASSAAGVGANVLTF.

The chain combines TRBV29-1 with TRBJ2-6. Looked up from germline, CDR1 is SQVTM and CDR2 is ANQGSEA. The CDR3 consists of 12 residues. The CDR3 loop reads CSVFDGANVLTF.

This clonotype is labeled medium-sized (0.01 to 0.1%) based on frequency. The chain links TRBV29-1 to TRBJ1-2. Germline assignment: CDR1 SQVTM and CDR2 ANQGSEA. The CDR3 is 14 residues long. The CDR3 region is CSVELGFTHYGYTF.

The V and J genes are TRBV3-1 and TRBJ1-2; TCRdb outputs TRBD1, but without DNA this stays unchecked. CDR3 length equals 15 residues. Per germline, CDR1 LGHDT and CDR2 YNNKEL (reference sequence). The CDR3 sequence is CASSQVETGPLGYTF.

This clonotype registers medium-sized by frequency. The chain recombines TRBV6-5 with TRBJ2-3; TCRdb reports TRBD2, a call that lacks DNA to check it against. The germline gives CDR1 MNHEY, CDR2 SVGAGI. The CDR3 contains 13 residues. CDR3 in amino acids: CASSPRGTDTQYF.

In terms of frequency, this clonotype is medium-sized. The chain uses TRBV20-1 and TRBJ2-3; without DNA, the TCRdb call of TRBD2 cannot be checked. This CDR3 region has 20 residues. CDR1 is DFQATT, CDR2 SNEGSKA, per germline (reference sequence). This CDR3 reads CSAKKREANTRLLETDTQYF.

According to its frequency, this clonotype is medium-sized (0.01 to 0.1%). The chain has TRBV7-3 and TRBJ2-2; TCRdb's D call of TRBD1 is untestable without DNA. Germline V gives CDR1 SGHTA, CDR2 FQGTGA. CDR3 length: 17 residues. The CDR3 region is CASSLNQGAAKTGELFF.

The rearrangement joins TRBV6-5 to TRBJ2-1; TCRdb outputs TRBD2, but without DNA this stays unchecked. CDR3 length: 18 amino acids. In germline, CDR1 is MNHEY, CDR2 SVGAGI. Here the CDR3 reads CASSTPRRLAGVQNEQFF.

Judged by frequency, this clonotype is medium-sized. The V and J genes are TRBV6-6 and TRBJ2-3; checking the TCRdb D call of TRBD2 is not possible without DNA. Looked up from germline, CDR1 is MNHNY and CDR2 is SVGAGI (reference sequence). The CDR3 has 20 residues. CDR3 amino acids: CASSPLPLAGGAAPTDTQYF.

The rearrangement links TRBV6-1 to TRBJ1-1; absent DNA, TCRdb's TRBD1 call cannot be checked. CDR1 and CDR2 (germline): MNHNS, SASEGT. The CDR3 runs 13 residues. The CDR3 region is CASSATGLTEAFF.

This clonotype is medium-sized (0.01 to 0.1%) by frequency. The chain combines TRBV5-1 with TRBJ2-1; TCRdb designates TRBD1, a call that cannot be tested without DNA. CDR3 length: 17 residues. Per germline, CDR1 SGHRS and CDR2 YFSETQ. CDR3 sequence reads: CASSSGTVQSARDEQFF.

The chain joins TRBV29-1 to TRBJ1-2. The CDR3 has 13 residues. The germline V gene has CDR1 SQVTM and CDR2 ANQGSEA. The CDR3 here is CSAPSAPNYGYTF. Using reference TRBV29-1 and TRBJ1-2 for the parts outside the CDR3, the full variable domain is SAVISQKPSRDICQRGTSLTIQCQVDSQVTMMFWYRQQPGQSLTLIATANQGSEATYESGFVIDKFPISRPNLTFSTLTVSNMSPEDSSIYLCSAPSAPNYGYTFGSGTRLTVV.

This clonotype is called medium-sized based on its frequency. The chain couples TRBV30 to TRBJ1-1. Per the germline V gene, CDR1 is GTSNPN and CDR2 is SVGIG (reference sequence). This CDR3 spans 12 amino acids. The CDR3 region is CAWSVPYTEAFF.

Measured by frequency, this clonotype is medium-sized. The chain employs TRBV9 and TRBJ1-4. CDR1 is SGDLS, CDR2 YYNGEE, per germline. The CDR3 consists of 15 residues. The CDR3 loop reads CASSVGTVTNEKLFF.

This chain connects TRBV13 to TRBJ1-1; lacking DNA, the TRBD1 call made by TCRdb goes unchecked. This CDR3 region has 13 residues. Germline values: CDR1 PRHDT, CDR2 FYEKMQ (reference sequence). CDR3 amino acids: CASSLGSPAEAFF.

This clonotype counts as medium-sized by frequency. V gene TRBV7-2 combines with J gene TRBJ2-5; TCRdb reports TRBD1, a call that lacks DNA to check it against. CDR3 length equals 15 residues. Germline-derived CDR1 and CDR2 are SGHTA and FQGNSA. The CDR3 reads CASSRLAGEWETQYF.

Its frequency marks this clonotype as medium-sized. CDR3 in amino acids: CASSYRNPNTGELFF. The chain recombines TRBV6-6 with TRBJ2-2. Germline V gene lookup returns CDR1 MNHNY and CDR2 SVGAGI (reference sequence). The length of the CDR3 is 15 residues.

According to its frequency, this clonotype is large. J is TRBJ1-2 and V is TRBV9. CDR1 and CDR2 from the germline V gene are SGDLS and YYNGEE. The CDR3 spans 11 residues. The CDR3 reads CASSADYGYTF.

This sequence joins TRBV19 and TRBJ1-1. Germline CDR1 is LNHDA and CDR2 is SQIVND (reference sequence). The CDR3 sequence is 12 residues long. This CDR3 is CATSWRGTEAFF. Using reference TRBV19 and TRBJ1-1 for the parts outside the CDR3, the full variable domain is DGGITQSPKYLFRKEGQNVTLSCEQNLNHDAMYWYRQDPGQGLRLIYYSQIVNDFQKGDIAEGYSVSREKKESFPLTVTSAQKNPTAFYLCATSWRGTEAFFGQGTRLTVV.

V is TRBV27 and J is TRBJ2-2; the D call from TCRdb, TRBD1, cannot be confirmed without DNA. The CDR3 runs to 17 residues. Germline values: CDR1 MNHEY, CDR2 SMNVEV (reference sequence). This CDR3 is CASSFRPGTGVGGELFF.

V is TRBV12-3 or TRBV12-4 and J is TRBJ2-5. This CDR3 region has 13 residues. This chain's CDR3 is CASSLLLQETQYF.

The rearrangement joins TRBV29-1 to TRBJ2-7. Per the germline V gene, CDR1 is SQVTM and CDR2 is ANQGSEA. The CDR3 extends over 13 amino acids. The CDR3 loop is CSVEGKGTYEQYF.

The rearrangement uses TRBV29-1 and TRBJ2-7; there is no DNA to check the TCRdb D call of TRBD1. Germline values: CDR1 SQVTM, CDR2 ANQGSEA. The CDR3 runs to 12 residues. CDR3: CSARDGPYEQYF.

The V call is TRBV10-2, the J call TRBJ2-7; TCRdb outputs TRBD1, but without DNA this stays unchecked. The length of the CDR3 is 13 residues. CDR1 is WSHSY and CDR2 is SAAADI in the germline V gene. The CDR3 sequence is CASSDRGNHEQYF.

The chain has TRBV7-9 and TRBJ1-5; the TRBD1 assignment by TCRdb is unverifiable without DNA. Germline V CDR1 and CDR2: SEHNR, FQNEAQ (reference sequence). CDR3 length: 16 residues. The CDR3 spells CASSPSGTGGGQPQHF.

The chain has TRBV20-1 and TRBJ2-5; TCRdb outputs TRBD2, but without DNA this stays unchecked. The CDR3 runs to 16 residues. Germline V gives CDR1 DFQATT, CDR2 SNEGSKA (reference sequence). The CDR3: CSATRVAGEVQETQYF.

Measured by frequency, this clonotype is medium-sized. The chain couples TRBV7-9 to TRBJ1-3. CDR3 length: 16 amino acids. Germline V lookup: CDR1 SEHNR, CDR2 FQNEAQ (reference sequence). CDR3 residues: CASSLGSSTSGNTIYF.